A single sample gave rise to the 4 T cell receptor beta chains below, sequenced in a study of cytomegalovirus exposure and HLA in healthy donors. Researchers ran the PCR with 60 Vbeta and 13 Jbeta primers. The data were produced by immunoSEQ multiplex PCR, yet TCRdb's version contains in-frame clones alone and is incomplete. The sample lists 65,000 to 85,000 clones, less than 85% occurring once. Sequencing used PBMCs. The receptors were gathered from a woman in her forties or fifties in good health and CMV-seronegative.

The chain has TRBV2 and TRBJ2-2; 9 nucleotides match TRBD2. Germline assignment: CDR1 SNHLY and CDR2 FYNNEI. Trimming cost V 6 bases and J 1 base; bases outside gene matches: 6. The CDR3 is 16 residues long. For the CDR3, the DNA is TGTGCCAGCAGGGGGGCGGGGGGGCTGAACACCGGGGAGCTGTTTTTT. Translating gives CASRGAGGLNTGELFF.

The V gene is TRBV5-1, the J gene TRBJ2-5; 8 bases line up with TRBD2. The end of the DNA is better explained by TRBJ2-7, so the J call may be wrong. The CDR3 length is 14 residues. The germline V gene has CDR1 SGHRS and CDR2 YFSETQ. In DNA form, the CDR3 reads TGCGCCAGCAGCTCTGGACTAGCCCAGTACGAGCAGTACTTC. This encodes CASSSGLAQYEQYF.

The chain has TRBV10-3 and TRBJ1-5; 10 bases align to TRBD1. Germline V gene lookup returns CDR1 ENHRY and CDR2 SYGVKD. The CDR3 runs 14 residues. J lost 6 bases, V lost 5 bases, and 4 bases had no gene match. The CDR3 loop reads CAISRDRGSQPQHF. CDR3 coding DNA: TGTGCCATCAGTAGGGACAGGGGAAGTCAGCCCCAGCATTTT.

The V and J genes are TRBV29-1 and TRBJ2-7, with 8 positions matching TRBD1. The germline V gene encodes CDR1 SQVTM and CDR2 ANQGSEA. The CDR3 sequence is 14 residues long. V was pared by 5 bases and J by 4 bases, with 10 bases of the junction left unmatched. The CDR3 here is CSVSTAGGSYEQYF. Written as DNA, the CDR3 is TGCAGCGTTTCCACGGCAGGGGGCAGTTACGAGCAGTACTTC.